The sequence of this T cell receptor beta chain was determined in a study of blood T cell repertoires in COVID-19. Background on the study: The origin of the acute and convalescent COVID-19 samples was the United States, Italy and Spain. PBMCs, B-cell-depleted T cells, or T cells were the source of the cDNA or gDNA that made up the material.

The V and J ends lost 4 bases and 0 bases respectively, with 22 bases between them. This CDR3 comprises 18 residues. CDR1 SGDLS and CDR2 YYNGEE come from the germline V gene. Original processing methods: The authors estimated nucleated cell counts from reference gene primer amplification. Assay: immunoSEQ multiplex PCR; the TCRdb copy retains only in-frame clones and omits some. V and J calls and clone size are copied from that table; D and trimming were computed from the DNA. The sample lists 65,000 to 75,000 clones; roughly 80% were seen once. The chain couples TRBV9 to TRBJ1-2; weak D call: TRBD1 (6 bases). The sequencing sample was made of peripheral blood. This TCR derives from an elderly man with acute or convalescent COVID-19. DNA for the CDR3: TGTGCCAGCAGCCCCGCCGACAGGTCACAAACCACTAACTATGGCTACACCTTC. Translation: CASSPADRSQTTNYGYTF.